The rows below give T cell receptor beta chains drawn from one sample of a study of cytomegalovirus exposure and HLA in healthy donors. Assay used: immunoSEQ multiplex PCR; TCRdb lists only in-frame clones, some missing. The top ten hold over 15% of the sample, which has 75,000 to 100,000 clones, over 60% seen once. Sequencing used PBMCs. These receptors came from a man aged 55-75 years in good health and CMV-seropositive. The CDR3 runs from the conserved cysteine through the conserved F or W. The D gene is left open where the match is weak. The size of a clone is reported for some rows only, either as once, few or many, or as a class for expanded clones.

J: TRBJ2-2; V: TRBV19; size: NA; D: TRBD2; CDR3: CASSMPSGGAVGELFF; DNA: TGTGCCAGTAGTATGCCTAGCGGGGGGGCGGTCGGGGAGCTGTTTTTT
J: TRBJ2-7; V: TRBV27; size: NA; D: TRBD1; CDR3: CASSLTGVGSEQYF; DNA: TGTGCCAGCAGTTTAACAGGGGTTGGATCCGAGCAGTACTTC
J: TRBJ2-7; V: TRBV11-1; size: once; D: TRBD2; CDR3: CASTSDGGAPYEQYF; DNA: TGTGCCAGCACCTCAGACGGGGGGGCCCCCTACGAGCAGTACTTC
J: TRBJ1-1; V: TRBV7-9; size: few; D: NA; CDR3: CASSGGATNTEAFF; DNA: TGTGCCAGCAGCGGGGGGGCCACGAACACTGAAGCTTTCTTT
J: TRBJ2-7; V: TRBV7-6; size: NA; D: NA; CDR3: CASSGGTDNSYEQYF; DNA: TGTGCCAGCAGCGGGGGGACAGACAACTCCTACGAGCAGTACTTC
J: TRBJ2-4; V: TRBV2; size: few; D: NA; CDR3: CASRERPGQRNIQYF; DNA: TGTGCCAGCAGGGAACGACCGGGACAAAGAAACATTCAGTACTTC
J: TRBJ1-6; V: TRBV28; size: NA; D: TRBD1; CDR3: CASSPGQGYSPLHF; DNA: TGTGCCAGCAGCCCGGGACAGGGCTATTCACCCCTCCACTTT
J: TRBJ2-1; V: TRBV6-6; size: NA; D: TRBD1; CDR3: CASSYSIQGVLNEQFF; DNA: TGTGCCAGCAGTTACTCGATACAGGGGGTCTTGAATGAGCAGTTCTTC
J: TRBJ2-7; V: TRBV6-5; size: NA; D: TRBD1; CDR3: CATKGAQFYEQYF; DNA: TGTGCCACCAAGGGGGCGCAGTTCTACGAGCAGTACTTC
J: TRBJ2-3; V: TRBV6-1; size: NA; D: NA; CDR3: CASSEGQGTDTQYF; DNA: TGTGCCAGCAGTGAAGGGCAGGGGACAGATACGCAGTATTTT
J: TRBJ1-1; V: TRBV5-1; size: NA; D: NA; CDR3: CASSLRTENTEAFF; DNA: TGCGCCAGCAGCTTGAGGACAGAGAACACTGAAGCTTTCTTT
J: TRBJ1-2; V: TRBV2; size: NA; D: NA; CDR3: CASRPAADGYTF; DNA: TGTGCCAGCAGACCTGCGGCTGACGGCTACACCTTC
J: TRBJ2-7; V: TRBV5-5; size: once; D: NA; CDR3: CASSLGQGVEQYF; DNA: TGTGCCAGCAGCTTGGGGCAGGGTGTCGAGCAGTACTTC
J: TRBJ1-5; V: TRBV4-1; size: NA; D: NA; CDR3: CASSRGVGGLQPQHF; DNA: TGCGCCAGCAGCCGGGGGGTTGGAGGGCTTCAGCCCCAGCATTTT
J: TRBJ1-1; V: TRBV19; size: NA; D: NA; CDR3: CASSLGIPLTGNTEAFF; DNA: TGTGCCAGTAGCCTCGGGATCCCTCTAACGGGGAACACTGAAGCTTTCTTT
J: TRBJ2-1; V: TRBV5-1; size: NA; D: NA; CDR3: CASSSGILNEQFF; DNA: TGCGCCAGCAGCTCCGGGATCCTCAATGAGCAGTTCTTC
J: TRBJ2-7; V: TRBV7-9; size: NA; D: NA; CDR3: CSSTMPGREQYF; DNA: TGTTCCAGCACCATGCCAGGGCGCGAGCAGTACTTC
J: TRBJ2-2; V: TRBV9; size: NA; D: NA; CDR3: CASSVASTGELFF; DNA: TGTGCCAGCAGCGTAGCTTCCACCGGGGAGCTGTTTTTT
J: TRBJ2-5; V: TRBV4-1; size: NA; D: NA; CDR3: CASSPVAQETQYF; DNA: TGCGCCAGCAGCCCTGTAGCCCAAGAGACCCAGTACTTC
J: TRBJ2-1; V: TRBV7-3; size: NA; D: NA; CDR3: CASSLTLSHEQFF; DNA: TGTGCCAGCAGCTTAACTCTAAGCCATGAGCAGTTCTTC
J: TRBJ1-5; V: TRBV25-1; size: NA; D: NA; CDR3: CASSDQASNQPQHF; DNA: TGTGCCAGCAGTGACCAGGCGAGCAATCAGCCCCAGCATTTT
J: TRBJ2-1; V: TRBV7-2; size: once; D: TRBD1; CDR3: CASSLNGQGLNEQFF; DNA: TGTGCCAGCAGCCTAAACGGACAGGGCTTGAATGAGCAGTTCTTC
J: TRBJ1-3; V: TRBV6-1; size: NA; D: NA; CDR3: CASGVTGGGNTIYF; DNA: TGTGCCAGCGGGGTAACGGGGGGTGGAAACACCATATATTTT
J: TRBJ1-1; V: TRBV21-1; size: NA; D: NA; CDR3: CASSDIGRGAPRTEAFF; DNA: TGTGCCAGCAGTGACATTGGGAGGGGGGCGCCGAGGACTGAAGCTTTCTTT
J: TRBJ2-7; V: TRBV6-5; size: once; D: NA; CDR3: CASSRNKQDEQYF; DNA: TGTGCCAGCAGCCGGAATAAGCAGGACGAGCAGTACTTC
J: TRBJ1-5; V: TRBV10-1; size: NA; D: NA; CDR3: CASSPLTLPYCNQPQHF; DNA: TGCGCCAGCAGCCCTCTTACTCTACCGTATTGCAATCAGCCCCAGCATTTT
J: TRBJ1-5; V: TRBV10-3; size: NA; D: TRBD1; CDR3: CAISPTGDSNQPQHF; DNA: TGTGCCATCAGCCCGACAGGGGACAGCAATCAGCCCCAGCATTTT
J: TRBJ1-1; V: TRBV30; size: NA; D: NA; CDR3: CAWSAGAEAFF; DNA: TGTGCCTGGAGTGCAGGCGCTGAAGCTTTCTTT
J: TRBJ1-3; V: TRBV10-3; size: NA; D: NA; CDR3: CAITRESGNTIYF; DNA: TGTGCCATCACCCGGGAGTCTGGAAACACCATATATTTT
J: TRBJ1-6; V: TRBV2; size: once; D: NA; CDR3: CASSELTGADSNSPLHF; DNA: TGTGCCAGCAGTGAACTGACGGGAGCGGATAGTAATTCACCCCTCCACTTT
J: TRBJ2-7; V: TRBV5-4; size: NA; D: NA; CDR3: CASSLGAGAYEQYF; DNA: TGTGCCAGCAGCTTGGGGGCAGGGGCCTACGAGCAGTACTTC
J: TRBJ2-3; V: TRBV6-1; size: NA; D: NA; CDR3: CASSEDLWGVRSTDTQYF; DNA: TGTGCCAGCAGTGAAGATCTCTGGGGCGTACGAAGCACAGATACGCAGTATTTT
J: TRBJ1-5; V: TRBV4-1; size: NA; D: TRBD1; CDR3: CASSIGTGYQPQHF; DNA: TGCGCCAGCAGTATCGGGACAGGGTATCAGCCCCAGCATTTT
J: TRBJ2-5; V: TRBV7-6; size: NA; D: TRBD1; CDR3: CASSLGQGAIKETQYF; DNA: TGTGCCAGCAGCTTAGGACAGGGGGCGATTAAGGAGACCCAGTACTTC
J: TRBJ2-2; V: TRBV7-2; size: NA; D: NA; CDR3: CASSPWTAGELFF; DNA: TGTGCCAGCAGCCCGTGGACTGCGGGGGAGCTGTTTTTT
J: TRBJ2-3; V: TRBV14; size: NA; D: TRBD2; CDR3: CASSQGTSGGDTQYF; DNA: TGTGCCAGCAGCCAAGGGACTAGCGGGGGTGATACGCAGTATTTT
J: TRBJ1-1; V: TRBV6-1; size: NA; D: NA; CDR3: CASSWGEGTEAFF; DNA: TGTGCCAGCAGTTGGGGGGAGGGAACTGAAGCTTTCTTT
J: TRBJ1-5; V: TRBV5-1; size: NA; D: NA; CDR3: CASRQRRGVMDQPQHF; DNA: TGCGCCAGCAGACAAAGACGGGGGGTTATGGATCAGCCCCAGCATTTT
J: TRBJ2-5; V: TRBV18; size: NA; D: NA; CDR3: CASSPIGGETQYF; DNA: TGTGCCAGCTCACCAATAGGCGGCGAGACCCAGTACTTC
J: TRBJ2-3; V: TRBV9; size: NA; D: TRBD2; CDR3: CASGRGGTDTQYF; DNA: TGTGCCAGCGGGCGGGGGGGCACAGATACGCAGTATTTT
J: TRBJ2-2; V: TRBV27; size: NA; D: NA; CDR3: CASSPILGTGELFF; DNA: TGTGCCAGCAGTCCGATACTCGGGACCGGGGAGCTGTTTTTT
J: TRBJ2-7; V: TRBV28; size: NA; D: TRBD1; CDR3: CASSFRTGGSWEQYF; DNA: TGTGCCAGCAGTTTCCGGACAGGGGGCTCTTGGGAGCAGTACTTC
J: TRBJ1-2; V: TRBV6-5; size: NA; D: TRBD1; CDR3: CASSYPRGPLAF; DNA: TGTGCCAGCAGTTACCCTAGGGGGCCATTGGCCTTC
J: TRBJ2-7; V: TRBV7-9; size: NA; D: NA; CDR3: CASSTGSEEQYF; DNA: TGTGCCAGCAGCACGGGGTCGGAGGAGCAGTACTTC
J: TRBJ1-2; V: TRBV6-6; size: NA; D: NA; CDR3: CASSLNTGPSYGYTF; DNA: TGTGCCAGCAGCTTAAATACAGGGCCCAGCTATGGCTACACCTTC
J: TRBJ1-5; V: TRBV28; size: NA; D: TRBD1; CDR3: CASRGQVNQPQHF; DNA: TGTGCCAGCAGAGGACAGGTCAATCAGCCCCAGCATTTT
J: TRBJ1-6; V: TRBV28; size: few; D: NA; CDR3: CASSLGGGGISPLHF; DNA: TGTGCCAGCAGTTTGGGGGGCGGGGGGATTTCACCCCTCCACTTT
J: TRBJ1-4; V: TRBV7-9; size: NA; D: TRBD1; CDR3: CSSSLGTGGSEKLFF; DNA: TGTTCCAGCAGCTTAGGGACAGGGGGCTCTGAAAAACTGTTTTTT
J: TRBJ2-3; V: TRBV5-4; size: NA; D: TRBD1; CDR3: CASMGSGQGAPSTDTQYF; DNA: TGTGCCAGCATGGGGTCGGGACAGGGGGCGCCGAGCACAGATACGCAGTATTTT
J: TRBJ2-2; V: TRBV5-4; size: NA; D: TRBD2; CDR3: CASSSKRGDTGELFF; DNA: TGTGCCAGCAGCTCAAAGCGGGGGGACACCGGGGAGCTGTTTTTT
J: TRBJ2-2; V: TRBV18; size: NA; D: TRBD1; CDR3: CASSRNRGYSNTGELFF; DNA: TGTGCCAGCTCACGAAACAGGGGATATTCGAACACCGGGGAGCTGTTTTTT
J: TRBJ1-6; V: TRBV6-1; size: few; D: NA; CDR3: CASSVSVSSYNSPLHF; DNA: TGTGCCAGCAGTGTCTCGGTGAGCTCCTATAATTCACCCCTCCACTTT
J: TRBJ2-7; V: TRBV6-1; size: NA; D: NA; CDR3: CASSDEAGEIRNEQYF; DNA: TGTGCCAGCAGTGATGAGGCAGGGGAGATTAGGAACGAGCAGTACTTC